Here is one T cell receptor beta chain with its context. Authors' processing steps: Nucleated cell counts were estimated from reference gene primer amplification. Clones were sequenced by immunoSEQ multiplex PCR, and TCRdb holds only the in-frame ones, with some missing. That table gives V, J and clone size, and the DNA gave D and trimming. The sample records 220,000 or so clones, about 86% being singletons. This record belongs to a study of blood T cell repertoires in COVID-19. The V segment lost 4 bases and the J segment 3 bases; nucleotides outside the gene matches: 1. The CDR3 consists of 13 residues. Germline lookup yields CDR1 SNHLY and CDR2 FYNNEI.

The clonotype was recovered from a woman aged 45-59 years with COVID-19, enrolled during active disease. V is TRBV2 and J is TRBJ2-3; 7 bases are a match to TRBD1. Sequencing input: peripheral blood. CDR3: CASSVGQTDTQYF. The CDR3 DNA follows: TGTGCCAGCAGTGTGGGACAGACAGATACGCAGTATTTT.